Listed below are T cell receptor beta chains from one sample, sequenced in a study. MiXCR was run by TCRdb on the 5' RACE reads, yielding one entry per CDR3 protein. The table has 45,000 to 60,000 distinct CDR3 sequences, more than 20% seen once. The sample taken for sequencing was tumor-infiltrating naive CD4+ T cells sorted from the breast tumor. The receptors shown here come from a female donor with breast cancer. Both conserved end residues are part of each CDR3. A D gene is named only where the DNA matches it firmly. Part of the rows lack a size; the others show once, few, many or a class for expanded clones.

CDR3: CASGVQETQYF
DNA: TGTGCCAGCGGGGTCCAAGAGACCCAGTACTTC
size: many
V: TRBV12-3/TRBV12-4
J: TRBJ2-5
D: NA

CDR3: CASSQDGFYQYF
DNA: TGTGCCAGCAGCCAAGATGGCTTTTACCAGTACTTC
size: NA
V: TRBV4-2
J: TRBJ2-7
D: NA

CDR3: CASSSHLAADTQYF
DNA: TGTGCCAGCAGTTCACATCTAGCGGCAGATACGCAGTATTTT
size: NA
V: TRBV28
J: TRBJ2-3
D: TRBD2

CDR3: CASSVEEGKTQYF
DNA: TGTGCCAGCAGTGTGGAGGAAGGGAAGACCCAGTACTTC
size: few
V: TRBV6-1
J: TRBJ2-5
D: NA

CDR3: CANSVDHFTDTQYF
DNA: TGTGCCAACAGCGTAGATCACTTCACAGATACGCAGTATTTT
size: NA
V: TRBV9
J: TRBJ2-3
D: NA

CDR3: CASSSLITWGTEAFF
DNA: TGTGCCAGCAGTTCTCTAATTACTTGGGGCACTGAAGCTTTCTTT
size: few
V: TRBV27
J: TRBJ1-1
D: NA

CDR3: CASSFQGAHNEKLFF
DNA: TGCGCCAGCAGCTTCCAGGGGGCCCATAATGAAAAACTGTTTTTT
size: many
V: TRBV5-1
J: TRBJ1-4
D: TRBD1

CDR3: CSASLGDLRTSKRTF
DNA: TGCAGTGCTAGCCTCGGGGATCTGAGGACTTCGAAGAGAACCTTC
size: few
V: TRBV20-1
J: TRBJ1-2
D: NA

CDR3: CASSQGTGLSYEQYF
DNA: TGTGCCAGCAGCCAGGGGACAGGGCTTTCCTACGAGCAGTACTTC
size: NA
V: TRBV7-2
J: TRBJ2-7
D: TRBD1

CDR3: CSARLGNGNQPQHF
DNA: TGCAGTGCTAGACTAGGGAATGGCAATCAGCCCCAGCATTTT
size: few
V: TRBV20-1
J: TRBJ1-5
D: NA

CDR3: CAALQGVTTEAFF
DNA: TGTGCCGCCCTACAGGGAGTGACCACTGAAGCTTTCTTT
size: NA
V: TRBV6-1
J: TRBJ1-1
D: NA

CDR3: CASSLEGRGGNYGYTF
DNA: TGTGCCAGCAGCTTAGAGGGGCGTGGCGGCAACTATGGCTACACCTTC
size: few
V: TRBV11-3
J: TRBJ1-2
D: NA

CDR3: CASSSVEGAYYGYTF
DNA: TGCGCCAGCAGCTCGGTGGAGGGGGCGTACTATGGCTACACCTTC
size: NA
V: TRBV5-1
J: TRBJ1-2
D: TRBD1

CDR3: CASSYPRLAGGIPYKQYF
DNA: TGTGCCAGCAGTTACCCCAGACTAGCGGGAGGAATCCCCTACAAGCAGTACTTC
size: NA
V: TRBV6-2/TRBV6-3
J: TRBJ2-7
D: TRBD2

CDR3: CASSPTASANEQFF
DNA: TGTGCCAGCAGTCCCACAGCTTCGGCGAACGAGCAGTTCTTC
size: NA
V: TRBV12-3/TRBV12-4
J: TRBJ2-1
D: NA

CDR3: CASSLAKDTQYF
DNA: TGTGCCAGCAGCTTAGCGAAAGATACGCAGTATTTT
size: few
V: TRBV7-9
J: TRBJ2-3
D: NA

CDR3: CASSYTDANTEAFF
DNA: TGTGCCAGCAGTTACACAGACGCGAACACTGAAGCTTTCTTT
size: few
V: TRBV6-5
J: TRBJ1-1
D: NA

CDR3: CASSHPGLARYNEQFF
DNA: TGCGCCAGCAGCCATCCGGGACTAGCGAGATACAATGAGCAGTTCTTC
size: few
V: TRBV4-1
J: TRBJ2-1
D: TRBD2

CDR3: CSVGGDIGQPQHF
DNA: TGCAGCGTTGGAGGCGACATTGGGCAGCCCCAGCATTTT
size: many
V: TRBV29-1
J: TRBJ1-5
D: NA

CDR3: CASSLPGGEMNTEAFF
DNA: TGTGCCAGCAGTTTGCCTGGGGGCGAAATGAACACTGAAGCTTTCTTT
size: few
V: TRBV12-3/TRBV12-4
J: TRBJ1-1
D: NA

CDR3: CASSLALDRDREAFF
DNA: TGTGCCAGCAGCTTAGCGCTAGACAGAGATAGGGAAGCTTTCTTT
size: NA
V: TRBV7-9
J: TRBJ1-1
D: NA

CDR3: CASTPQAGLSYEQYF
DNA: TGTGCCAGCACCCCCCAAGCGGGACTCTCCTACGAGCAGTACTTC
size: NA
V: TRBV7-2
J: TRBJ2-7
D: TRBD2